These T cell receptor beta chains were read from a single sample in a study of T cells in Graves' hyperthyroidism and ophthalmopathy. TCRdb ran MiXCR on the multiplex PCR reads and lists one entry per CDR3 protein. Among about 320,000 distinct CDR3 sequences listed, around 16% were seen once. The source material was blood. The source is a man aged 30-40 years with Graves' hyperthyroidism. Both conserved end residues are part of each CDR3. Fields, in order: D gene, V gene, clone size, J gene, CDR3 protein, CDR3 DNA. A D gene is named only where the DNA matches it firmly. Only some rows state a clone size, as once, few, many or a class for expanded clones.

>.|TRBV20-1|.|TRBJ1-3
CSARQGSGNTIYF
TGCAGTGCTAGACAGGGCTCTGGAAACACCATATATTTT
>TRBD1|TRBV2|many|TRBJ1-2
CASSDVGGVYGYTF
TGTGCCAGCAGTGACGTAGGGGGCGTCTATGGCTACACCTTC
>.|TRBV14|many|TRBJ2-3
CASSQTGGMGTQYF
TGTGCCAGCAGCCAGACCGGCGGGATGGGTACGCAGTATTTT
>.|TRBV24-1|many|TRBJ2-5
CATGSSDQETQYF
TGTGCCACCGGGTCTAGCGACCAAGAGACCCAGTACTTC
>TRBD1|TRBV9|.|TRBJ1-3
CASSGRDRAGNTIYF
TGTGCCAGCAGCGGCCGGGACAGGGCGGGAAACACCATATATTTT
>.|TRBV6-1|many|TRBJ1-2
CASSDNYGYTF
TGTGCCAGCAGTGATAACTATGGCTACACCTTC
>.|TRBV7-9|many|TRBJ1-1
CASSAAGSYTEAFF
TGTGCCAGCAGCGCCGCAGGGTCATACACTGAAGCTTTCTTT
>TRBD1|TRBV3-1|many|TRBJ2-1
CASSQGTGIGQFF
TGTGCCAGCAGCCAAGGGACAGGGATAGGGCAGTTCTTC
>.|TRBV9|few|TRBJ2-3
CASSPRGGGFPSTDTQYF
TGTGCCAGCAGCCCCCGGGGAGGGGGATTTCCTAGCACAGATACGCAGTATTTT
>TRBD2|TRBV20-1|few|TRBJ2-1
CSANPPGLVKFF
TGCAGTGCCAACCCTCCGGGACTAGTAAAGTTCTTC
>TRBD2|TRBV11-2|many|TRBJ2-1
CASSLDLGAGVYNEQFF
TGTGCCAGCAGCTTAGATCTCGGAGCGGGGGTCTACAATGAGCAGTTCTTC
>.|TRBV2|many|TRBJ1-5
CASKGRANQPQHF
TGTGCCAGCAAGGGGAGGGCCAATCAGCCCCAGCATTTT
>.|TRBV19|.|TRBJ1-5
CASDDGGNQPQHF
TGTGCCAGCGATGACGGGGGTAATCAGCCCCAGCATTTT
>.|TRBV20-1|few|TRBJ2-5
CSASPGRNRQETQYF
TGCAGTGCTAGCCCCGGCAGGAACCGCCAAGAGACCCAGTACTTC
>TRBD2|TRBV7-6|.|TRBJ2-5
CASSLPGLTYQETQYF
TGTGCCAGCAGCCTTCCGGGACTAACTTACCAAGAGACCCAGTACTTC
>TRBD1|TRBV5-1|.|TRBJ2-5
CASSLQSGGTVVGKTQYF
TGCGCCAGCAGCTTGCAATCCGGTGGGACAGTCGTTGGGAAGACCCAGTACTTC
>TRBD2|TRBV6-2/TRBV6-3|few|TRBJ2-3
CASTERLAGMADTQYF
TGTGCCAGCACTGAGAGACTAGCGGGAATGGCAGATACGCAGTATTTT
>.|TRBV2|many|TRBJ1-2
CASSTDGPNGYTF
TGTGCCAGCAGCACGGACGGACCAAATGGCTACACCTTC
>.|TRBV3-1|many|TRBJ1-2
CASSQRGANGYTF
TGTGCCAGCAGCCAACGGGGGGCGAATGGCTACACCTTC
>TRBD1|TRBV6-1|many|TRBJ1-1
CASRTGVHLIEAFF
TGTGCCAGCAGGACAGGGGTCCACCTAATTGAAGCTTTCTTT
>TRBD2|TRBV19|few|TRBJ2-1
CASSIPLALSSYNEQFF
TGTGCCAGTAGTATACCACTAGCGTTAAGCTCCTACAATGAGCAGTTCTTC
>.|TRBV5-1|.|TRBJ1-3
CASSLAGSAGNTIYF
TGCGCCAGCAGCTTAGCAGGGTCAGCTGGAAACACCATATATTTT
>.|TRBV6-2/TRBV6-3|many|TRBJ1-5
CASSYLEAGNQPQHF
TGTGCCAGCAGTTATCTCGAGGCGGGCAATCAGCCCCAGCATTTT
>.|TRBV28|many|TRBJ1-1
CASSLSTGVNTEAFF
TGTGCCAGCAGTCTCAGTACAGGAGTGAACACTGAAGCTTTCTTT
>.|TRBV5-1|many|TRBJ2-1
CASSLGWGNEQFF
TGCGCCAGCAGCTTGGGCTGGGGGAATGAGCAGTTCTTC
>.|TRBV28|many|TRBJ2-1
CASSFHRVGNEQFF
TGTGCCAGCAGTTTCCACAGGGTCGGGAATGAGCAGTTCTTC
>.|TRBV12-3/TRBV12-4|many|TRBJ1-1
CASTRGNTEAFF
TGTGCCAGCACTAGGGGGAACACTGAAGCTTTCTTT
>.|TRBV27|many|TRBJ2-1
CASTGTRYNNEQFF
TGTGCCAGCACGGGAACTCGGTACAACAATGAGCAGTTCTTC
>.|TRBV12-5|.|TRBJ1-5
CASGSGRAIQPQHF
TGTGCTAGTGGTTCCGGCAGGGCTATCCAGCCCCAGCATTTT
>.|TRBV6-1|few|TRBJ2-6
CASRDIASGANVLTF
TGTGCCAGCCGTGACATAGCCTCTGGGGCCAACGTCCTGACTTTC
>.|TRBV28|many|TRBJ1-1
CASSLMNTEAFF
TGTGCCAGCAGTCTGATGAACACTGAAGCTTTCTTT
>.|TRBV4-1|.|TRBJ2-1
CASSDPVFQTNEQFF
TGCGCCAGCAGCGACCCAGTCTTCCAAACCAATGAGCAGTTCTTC
>TRBD1|TRBV7-8|many|TRBJ2-3
CASSRGRTGSDTQYF
TGTGCCAGCAGCCGGGGAAGGACAGGGTCAGATACGCAGTATTTT
>TRBD1|TRBV7-7|many|TRBJ2-5
CASSTGTAVQETQYF
TGTGCTAGCAGCACAGGGACAGCGGTGCAAGAGACCCAGTACTTC
>.|TRBV29-1|.|TRBJ2-2
CSVAGGPNTGELFF
TGCAGCGTCGCTGGCGGGCCGAACACCGGGGAGCTGTTTTTT
>TRBD1|TRBV15|.|TRBJ2-5
CATSRAGQGRETQYF
TGTGCCACCAGCAGAGCGGGACAGGGGAGGGAGACCCAGTACTTC
>TRBD2|TRBV4-1|.|TRBJ2-1
CASSQDLASGSREQFF
TGCGCCAGCAGCCAAGATTTGGCTAGCGGGAGTAGAGAGCAGTTCTTC
>.|TRBV9|few|TRBJ2-3
CASSVDRDTQYF
TGTGCCAGCAGCGTAGACAGAGATACGCAGTATTTT
>.|TRBV3-1|.|TRBJ1-6
CASSQRERDNSPLHF
TGTGCCAGCAGCCAAAGGGAGAGGGATAATTCACCCCTCCACTTT
>TRBD2|TRBV28|many|TRBJ2-5
CASSRSGRLWETQYF
TGTGCCAGCAGCCGTAGCGGGAGGCTCTGGGAGACCCAGTACTTC
>.|TRBV7-9|once|TRBJ1-2
CASMPIGNYGYTF
TGTGCCAGCATGCCCATCGGTAACTATGGCTACACCTTC
>TRBD2|TRBV19|many|TRBJ2-7
CASSTRLAGSYEQYF
TGTGCCAGTAGCACTAGACTAGCGGGATCCTACGAGCAGTACTTC
>.|TRBV12-3/TRBV12-4|many|TRBJ1-2
CASSPDRFGYTF
TGTGCCAGCAGTCCCGACAGGTTTGGCTACACCTTC
>.|TRBV12-3/TRBV12-4|.|TRBJ2-3
CASSLGSGQNTDTQYF
TGTGCCAGCAGTTTGGGAAGTGGACAGAACACAGATACGCAGTATTTT
>.|TRBV28|many|TRBJ2-3
CASSDVQITDTQYF
TGTGCCAGCAGTGACGTCCAAATTACAGATACGCAGTATTTT
>TRBD1|TRBV11-3|medium-sized|TRBJ2-3
CASSLRQGATDTQYF
TGTGCCAGCAGCTTACGACAGGGTGCCACAGATACGCAGTATTTT
>TRBD1|TRBV20-1|.|TRBJ2-5
CSASRRGLRETQYF
TGCAGTGCTAGTCGCAGGGGGCTCCGAGAGACCCAGTACTTC
>.|TRBV4-1|.|TRBJ1-5
CASSQARDKGQPQHF
TGCGCCAGCAGCCAAGCCCGGGACAAGGGTCAGCCCCAGCATTTT
>.|TRBV3-1|.|TRBJ2-2
CASSYGPNTGELFF
TGTGCCAGCAGCTACGGACCGAACACCGGGGAGCTGTTTTTT
>TRBD1|TRBV20-1|many|TRBJ1-1
CSAPRQGARTEAFF
TGCAGTGCTCCACGACAGGGGGCAAGGACTGAAGCTTTCTTT
>.|TRBV2|.|TRBJ1-4
CASSDAEAATNEKLFF
TGTGCCAGCAGTGACGCGGAGGCAGCAACTAATGAAAAACTGTTTTTT
>TRBD2|TRBV28|many|TRBJ2-1
CASSLETSYEQFF
TGTGCCAGCAGTTTAGAGACTAGCTATGAGCAGTTCTTC
>TRBD1|TRBV27|many|TRBJ2-5
CASKSLPGQGEETQYF
TGTGCCAGCAAGTCACTACCGGGACAGGGTGAAGAGACCCAGTACTTC
>.|TRBV20-1|few|TRBJ1-1
CSAPFLNTEAFF
TGCAGTGCTCCGTTCCTGAACACTGAAGCTTTCTTT
>TRBD2|TRBV20-1|.|TRBJ2-1
CSASVKIRTSGSIYEQFF
TGCAGTGCTAGCGTCAAGATACGGACTAGCGGGAGTATATATGAGCAGTTCTTC